These 3 T cell receptor beta chains were sequenced from one sample in a study of regulatory T cells in long-lasting Graves disease. Time point in this sample: newly diagnosed GD, antithyroid drugs for less than 3 months. Isolated PBMC RNA provided the starting material for the TCR library. Investigators prepared the TCR beta libraries by applying iRepertoire HTBI primers and Arm-PCR of CDR3 regions. TCRdb itself ran the multiplex PCR reads through MiXCR, one entry per CDR3 protein. This sample yields approximately 250,000 distinct CDR3 sequences, of which 15% to 20% are seen a single time; less than 25% belongs to the top ten. The specimen was peripheral blood mononuclear cells (PBMCs), collected at new diagnosis, from a patient treated with antithyroid drugs. The receptors here all came from a female donor with Graves disease.

This clonotype was found a few times. This chain links TRBV16 with TRBJ1-2, with D unclear. This CDR3 has 13 residues. Germline V gene data show CDR1 as KGHSY and CDR2 as FQNENV. The germline V and J ends were trimmed by 3 bases and 3 bases, with 8 bases remaining between them. The CDR3 sequence is CASSQGSDYGYTF. CDR3 in DNA: TGTGCCAGCAGCCAGGGAAGCGACTATGGCTACACCTTC.

This clonotype was found many times. The chain employs TRBV18 and TRBJ1-1; D is ambiguous. The germline CDR1 and CDR2 sequences are KGHSH and LQKENI. The CDR3 is 13 amino acids. Trimming took off 4 bases at V and 2 bases at J, with 8 bases between the two ends. This CDR3 reads CASSRTLNTEAFF. CDR3 bases: TGTGCCAGCTCACGGACCCTCAACACTGAAGCTTTCTTT.

This clonotype was observed a few times. The J gene is TRBJ2-2, the V gene TRBV19, with 7 bases lining up with TRBD2. The V gene's germline CDR1 is LNHDA and CDR2 SQIVND (reference sequence). This CDR3 is 13 amino acids long. V was clipped by 4 bases and J by 7 bases; unmatched bases: 3. CDR3 nucleotide sequence: TGTGCCAGTAGTAGGGAGGGGATCGGGGAGCTGTTTTTT. This sequence encodes CASSREGIGELFF.